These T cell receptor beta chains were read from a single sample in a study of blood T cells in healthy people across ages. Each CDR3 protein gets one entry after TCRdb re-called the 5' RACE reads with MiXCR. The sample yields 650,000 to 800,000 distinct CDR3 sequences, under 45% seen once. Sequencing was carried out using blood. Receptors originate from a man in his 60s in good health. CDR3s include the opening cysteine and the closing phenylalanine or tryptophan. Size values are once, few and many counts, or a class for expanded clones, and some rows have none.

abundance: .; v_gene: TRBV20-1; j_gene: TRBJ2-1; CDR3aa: CSARDPGRSSYNEQFF
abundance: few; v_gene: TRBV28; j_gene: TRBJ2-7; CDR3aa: CASSLTPNEQYF
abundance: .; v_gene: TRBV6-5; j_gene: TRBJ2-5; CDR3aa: CASSVDRANEQYF
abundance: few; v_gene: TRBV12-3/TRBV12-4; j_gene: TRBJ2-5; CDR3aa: CASSLRHEETQYF
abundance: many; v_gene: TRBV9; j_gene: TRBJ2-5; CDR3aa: CASSVGVGGETQYF
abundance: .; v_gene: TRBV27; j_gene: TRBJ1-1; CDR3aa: CASSLGYMNTEAFF
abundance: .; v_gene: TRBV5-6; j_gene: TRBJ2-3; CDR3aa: CASSLVSRGFRDTQYF
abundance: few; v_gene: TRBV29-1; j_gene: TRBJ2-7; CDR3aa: CSVEGPTGGYEQYF
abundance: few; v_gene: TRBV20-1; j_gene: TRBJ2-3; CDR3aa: CSARFPGLAGGTTDTQYF
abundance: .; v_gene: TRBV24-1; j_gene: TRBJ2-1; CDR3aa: CATDRGGPYNEQFF
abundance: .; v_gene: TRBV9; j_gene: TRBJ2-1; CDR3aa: CASNTGGTGTINNEQFF
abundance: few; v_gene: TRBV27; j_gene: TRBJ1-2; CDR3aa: CASSPAGRRGYTF
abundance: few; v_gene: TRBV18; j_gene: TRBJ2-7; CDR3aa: CASSHKEVYEQYF
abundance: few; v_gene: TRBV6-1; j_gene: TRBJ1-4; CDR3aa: CASSMRRPATNEKLFF
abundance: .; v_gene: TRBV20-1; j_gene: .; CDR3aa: CSASGTGGHEQYF
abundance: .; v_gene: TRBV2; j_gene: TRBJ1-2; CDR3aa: CASSPSTVGYGYTF
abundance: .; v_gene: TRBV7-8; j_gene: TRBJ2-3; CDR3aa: CASSSSVEDTQYF
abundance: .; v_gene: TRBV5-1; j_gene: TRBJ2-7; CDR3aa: CASSENRGLYEQYF
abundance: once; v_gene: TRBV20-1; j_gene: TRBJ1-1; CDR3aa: CSARAQLNTEAFF
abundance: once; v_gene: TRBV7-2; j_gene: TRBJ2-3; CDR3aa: CASSLDLTSTDTQYF
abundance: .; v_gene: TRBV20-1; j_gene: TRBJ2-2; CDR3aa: CSAPLGGELFF
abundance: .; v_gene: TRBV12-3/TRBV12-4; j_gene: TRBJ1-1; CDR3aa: CASSLVTVKNTEAFF
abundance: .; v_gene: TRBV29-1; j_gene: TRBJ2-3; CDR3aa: CSVAGGSKDTQYF
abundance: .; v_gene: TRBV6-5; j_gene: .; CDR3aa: CASSSTRQGRSEQYF
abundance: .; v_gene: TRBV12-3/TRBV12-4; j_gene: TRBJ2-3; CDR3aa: CASGTTSGGGTDTQYF
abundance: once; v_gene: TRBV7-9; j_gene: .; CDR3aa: CASSSTGARGTQYF
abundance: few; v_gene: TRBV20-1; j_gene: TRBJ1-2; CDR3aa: CSAPGQGRNGYTF
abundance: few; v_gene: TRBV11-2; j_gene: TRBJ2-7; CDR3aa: CASSAGFQGAYEQYF
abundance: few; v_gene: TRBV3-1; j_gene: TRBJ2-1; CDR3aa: CASSQVRGAGNEQFF
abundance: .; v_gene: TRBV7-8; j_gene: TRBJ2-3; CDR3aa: CASSRLVRQGATDTQYF
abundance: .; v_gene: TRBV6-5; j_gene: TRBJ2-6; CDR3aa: CASSSGLAGTSGANVLTF
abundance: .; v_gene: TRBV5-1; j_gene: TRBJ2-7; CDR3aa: CASSLGEWTSYEQYF
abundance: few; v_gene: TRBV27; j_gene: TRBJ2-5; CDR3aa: CASSSRLAGGPSQETQYF
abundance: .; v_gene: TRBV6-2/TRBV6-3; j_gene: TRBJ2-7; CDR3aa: CASSYFGTVAYEQYF
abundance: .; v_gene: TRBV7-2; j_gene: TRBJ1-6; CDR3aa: CAIGQYSPLHF
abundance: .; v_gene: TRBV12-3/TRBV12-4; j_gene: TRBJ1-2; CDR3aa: CASSLAEDYTF
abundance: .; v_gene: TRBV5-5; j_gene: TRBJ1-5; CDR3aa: CACSLTVVQPQHF
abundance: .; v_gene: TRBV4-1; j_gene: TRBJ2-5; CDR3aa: CASSQDPGTVILGETQYF
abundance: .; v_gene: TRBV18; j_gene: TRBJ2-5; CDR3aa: CASSPRRSEETQYF
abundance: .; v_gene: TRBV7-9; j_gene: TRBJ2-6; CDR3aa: CASSLATGGSGANVLTF
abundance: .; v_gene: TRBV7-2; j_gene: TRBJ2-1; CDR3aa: CASSPSRGVYNEQFF
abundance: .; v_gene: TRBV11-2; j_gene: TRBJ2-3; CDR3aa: CASSYYLLGLAGGRSTDTQYF
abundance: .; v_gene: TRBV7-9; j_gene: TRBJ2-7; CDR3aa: CASSSPFPDRVGEQYF
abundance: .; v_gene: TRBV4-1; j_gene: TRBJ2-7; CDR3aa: CASSPTVAITYEQYF
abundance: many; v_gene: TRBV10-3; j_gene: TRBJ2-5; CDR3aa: CAIRAGLQETQYF
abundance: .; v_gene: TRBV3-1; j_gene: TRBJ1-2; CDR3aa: CASSPGTGDGGYTF
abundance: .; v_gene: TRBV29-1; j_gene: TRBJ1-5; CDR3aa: CSASLGGNQPQHF